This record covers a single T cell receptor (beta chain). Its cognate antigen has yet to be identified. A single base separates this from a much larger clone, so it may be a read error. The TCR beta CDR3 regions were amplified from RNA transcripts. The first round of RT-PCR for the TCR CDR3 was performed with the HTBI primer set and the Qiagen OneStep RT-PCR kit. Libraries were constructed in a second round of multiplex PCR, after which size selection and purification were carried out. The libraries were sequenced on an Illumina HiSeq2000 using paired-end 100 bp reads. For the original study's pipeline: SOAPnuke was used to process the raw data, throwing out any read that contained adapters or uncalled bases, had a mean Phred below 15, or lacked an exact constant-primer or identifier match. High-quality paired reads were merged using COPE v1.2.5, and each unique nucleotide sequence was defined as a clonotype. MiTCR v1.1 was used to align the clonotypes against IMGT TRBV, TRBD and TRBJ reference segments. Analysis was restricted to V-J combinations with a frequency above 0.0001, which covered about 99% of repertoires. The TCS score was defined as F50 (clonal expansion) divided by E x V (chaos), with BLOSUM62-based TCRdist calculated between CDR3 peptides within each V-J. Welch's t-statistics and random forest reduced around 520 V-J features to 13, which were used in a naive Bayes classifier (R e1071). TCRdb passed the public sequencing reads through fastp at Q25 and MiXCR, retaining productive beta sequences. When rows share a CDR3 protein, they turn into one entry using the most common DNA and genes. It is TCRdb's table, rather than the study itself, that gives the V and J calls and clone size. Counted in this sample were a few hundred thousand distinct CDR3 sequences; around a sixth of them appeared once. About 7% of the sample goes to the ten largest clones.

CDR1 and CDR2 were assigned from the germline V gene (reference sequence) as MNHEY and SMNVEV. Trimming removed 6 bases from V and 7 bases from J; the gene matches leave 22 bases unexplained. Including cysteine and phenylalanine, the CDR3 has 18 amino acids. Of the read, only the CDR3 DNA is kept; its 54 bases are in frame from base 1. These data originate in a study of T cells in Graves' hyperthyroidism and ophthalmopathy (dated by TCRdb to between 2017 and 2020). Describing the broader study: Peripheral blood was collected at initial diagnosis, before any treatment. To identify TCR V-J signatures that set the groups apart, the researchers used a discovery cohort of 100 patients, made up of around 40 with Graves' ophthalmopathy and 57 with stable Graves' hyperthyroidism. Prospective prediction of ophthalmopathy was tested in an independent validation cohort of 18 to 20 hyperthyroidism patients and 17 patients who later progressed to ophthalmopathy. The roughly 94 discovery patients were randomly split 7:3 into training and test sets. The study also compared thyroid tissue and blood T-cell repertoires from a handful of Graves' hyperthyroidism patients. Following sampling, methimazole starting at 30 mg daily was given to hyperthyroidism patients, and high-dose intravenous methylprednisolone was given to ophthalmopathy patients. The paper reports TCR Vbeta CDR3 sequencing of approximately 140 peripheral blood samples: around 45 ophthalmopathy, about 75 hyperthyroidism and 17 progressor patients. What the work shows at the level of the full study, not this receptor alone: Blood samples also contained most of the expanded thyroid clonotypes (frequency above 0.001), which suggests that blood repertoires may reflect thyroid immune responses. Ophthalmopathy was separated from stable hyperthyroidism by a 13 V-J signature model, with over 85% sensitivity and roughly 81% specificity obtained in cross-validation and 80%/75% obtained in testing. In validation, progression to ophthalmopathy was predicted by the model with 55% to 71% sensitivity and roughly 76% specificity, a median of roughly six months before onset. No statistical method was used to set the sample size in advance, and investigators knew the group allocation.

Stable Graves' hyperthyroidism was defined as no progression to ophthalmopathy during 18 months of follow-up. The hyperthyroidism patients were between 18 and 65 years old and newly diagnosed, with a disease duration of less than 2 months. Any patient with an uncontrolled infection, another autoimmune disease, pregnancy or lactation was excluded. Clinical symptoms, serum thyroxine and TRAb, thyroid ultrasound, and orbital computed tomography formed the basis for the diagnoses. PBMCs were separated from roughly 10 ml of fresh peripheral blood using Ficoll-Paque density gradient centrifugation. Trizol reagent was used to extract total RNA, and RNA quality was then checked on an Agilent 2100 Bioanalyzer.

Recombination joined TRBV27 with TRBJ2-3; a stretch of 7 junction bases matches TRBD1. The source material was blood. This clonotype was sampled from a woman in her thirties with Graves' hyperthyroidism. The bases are TGTGCCAGCAGCACCTCGACAGGGATGGGAGTACTCAGGTATACGCAGTATTTT. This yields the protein CASSTSTGMGVLRYTQYF.